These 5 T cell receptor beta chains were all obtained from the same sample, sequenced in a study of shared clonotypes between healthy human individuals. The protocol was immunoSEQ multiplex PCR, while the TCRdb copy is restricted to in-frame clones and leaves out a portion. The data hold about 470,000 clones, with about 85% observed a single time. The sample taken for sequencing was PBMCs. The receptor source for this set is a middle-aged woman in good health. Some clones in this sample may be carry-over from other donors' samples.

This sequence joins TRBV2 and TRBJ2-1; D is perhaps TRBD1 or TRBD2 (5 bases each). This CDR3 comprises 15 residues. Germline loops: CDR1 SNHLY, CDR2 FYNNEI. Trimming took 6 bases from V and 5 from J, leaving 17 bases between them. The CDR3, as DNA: TGTGCCAGCAGGGAGTCGGGACCGGAACACAATGAGCAGTTCTTC. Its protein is CASRESGPEHNEQFF. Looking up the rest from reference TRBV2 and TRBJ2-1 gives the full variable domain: EPEVTQTPSHQVTQMGQEVILRCVPISNHLYFYWYRQILGQKVEFLVSFYNNEISEKSEIFDDQFSVERPDGSNFTLKIRSTKLEDSAMYFCASRESGPEHNEQFFGPGTRLTVL.

In DNA, the CDR3 is TGCGCCAGCAGCTTGGGTTCCATCCAAGAGACCCAGTACTTC. Encoded protein: CASSLGSIQETQYF. The chain couples TRBV5-1 to TRBJ2-5, with D uncertain. V gave up 0 bases and J gave up 1 base, with 7 bases separating them. The CDR3 runs 14 residues. Germline V gene lookup returns CDR1 SGHRS and CDR2 YFSETQ.

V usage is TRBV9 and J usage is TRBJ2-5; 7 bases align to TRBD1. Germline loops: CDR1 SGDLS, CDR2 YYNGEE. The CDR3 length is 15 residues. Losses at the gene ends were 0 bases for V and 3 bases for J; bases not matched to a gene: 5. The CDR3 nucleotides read TGTGCCAGCAGCGTAGACGTCACAGGGGAAGAGACCCAGTACTTC. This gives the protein CASSVDVTGEETQYF.

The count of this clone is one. The chain's CDR3 is CASSTPGSGTEQYF. The DNA for the CDR3 is TGTGCCAGCAGTACCCCGGGTAGCGGAACCGAGCAGTACTTC. The chain joins TRBV28 to TRBJ2-7, with D maybe TRBD2 (6 bases). Germline CDR1 reads MDHEN; CDR2 reads SYDVKM. Trimming took 5 bases from V and 6 from J, leaving 17 bases between them. The CDR3 length is 14 residues. The whole variable domain, remainder taken from reference TRBV28 and TRBJ2-7, is DVKVTQSSRYLVKRTGEKVFLECVQDMDHENMFWYRQDPGLGLRLIYFSYDVKMKEKGDIPEGYSVSREKKERFSLILESASTNQTSMYLCASSTPGSGTEQYFGPGTRLTVT.

The CDR3 sequence is CASSFQFRGQETQYF. CDR3 sequence (DNA): TGTGCCAGCAGTTTTCAGTTTCGGGGCCAAGAGACCCAGTACTTC. The chain is built from TRBV28 and TRBJ2-5; D might be TRBD2 (5 bases). V was clipped by 3 bases and J by 1 base, with 12 bases between them. CDR3 length: 15 residues. The germline gives CDR1 MDHEN, CDR2 SYDVKM.